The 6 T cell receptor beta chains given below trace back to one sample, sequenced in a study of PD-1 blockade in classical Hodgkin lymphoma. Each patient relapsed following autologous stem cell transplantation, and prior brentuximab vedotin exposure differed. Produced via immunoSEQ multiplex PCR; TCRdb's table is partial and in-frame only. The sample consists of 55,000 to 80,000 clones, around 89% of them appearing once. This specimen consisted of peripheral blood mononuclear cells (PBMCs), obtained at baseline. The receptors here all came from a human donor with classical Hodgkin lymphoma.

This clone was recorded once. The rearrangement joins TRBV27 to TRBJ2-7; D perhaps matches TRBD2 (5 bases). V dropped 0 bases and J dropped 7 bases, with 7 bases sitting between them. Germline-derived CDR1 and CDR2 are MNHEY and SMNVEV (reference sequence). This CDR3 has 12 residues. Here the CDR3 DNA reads TGTGCCAGCAGTTTATCGTCGGGGGAGCAGTACTTC. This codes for CASSLSSGEQYF.

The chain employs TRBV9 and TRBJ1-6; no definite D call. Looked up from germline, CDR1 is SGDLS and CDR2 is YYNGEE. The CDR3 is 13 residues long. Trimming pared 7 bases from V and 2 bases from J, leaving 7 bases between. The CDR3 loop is CASGVTYNSPLHF. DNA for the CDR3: TGTGCCAGCGGGGTCACCTATAATTCACCCCTCCACTTT. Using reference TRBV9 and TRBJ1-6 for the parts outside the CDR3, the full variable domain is DSGVTQTPKHLITATGQRVTLRCSPRSGDLSVYWYQQSLDQGLQFLIQYYNGEERAKGNILERFSAQQFPDLHSELNLSSLELGDSALYFCASGVTYNSPLHFGNGTRLTVT.

As DNA, the CDR3 is TGTGCCAGCACCTCCACCACAGGGTCCAATGAAAAACTGTTTTTT. Amino acid sequence: CASTSTTGSNEKLFF. This rearrangement joins TRBV7-9 to TRBJ1-4, with D perhaps matching TRBD1 (6 bases). V lost 7 bases to trimming and J lost 5 bases, with 17 bases between them. Germline loops: CDR1 SEHNR, CDR2 FQNEAQ (reference sequence). The CDR3 sequence is 15 residues long.

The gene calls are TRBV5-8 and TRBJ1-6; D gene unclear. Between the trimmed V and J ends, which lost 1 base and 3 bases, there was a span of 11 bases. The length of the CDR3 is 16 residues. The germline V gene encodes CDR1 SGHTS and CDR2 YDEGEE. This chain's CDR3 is CASSLRQDFYNSPLHF. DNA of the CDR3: TGTGCCAGCAGCTTGCGGCAAGACTTCTATAATTCACCCCTCCACTTT.

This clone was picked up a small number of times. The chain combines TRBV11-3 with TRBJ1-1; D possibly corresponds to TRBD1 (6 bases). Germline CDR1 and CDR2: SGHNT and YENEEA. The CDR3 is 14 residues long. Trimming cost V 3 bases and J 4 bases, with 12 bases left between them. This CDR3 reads CASSFGGTSTEAFF. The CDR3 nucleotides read TGTGCCAGCAGCTTCGGGGGCACGAGCACTGAAGCTTTCTTT.

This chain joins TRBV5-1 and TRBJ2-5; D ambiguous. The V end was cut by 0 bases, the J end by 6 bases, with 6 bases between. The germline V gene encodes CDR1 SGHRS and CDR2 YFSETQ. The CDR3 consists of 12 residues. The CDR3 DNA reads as TGCGCCAGCAGCTTGGAGGGAAAGACCCAGTACTTC. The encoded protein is CASSLEGKTQYF.